Each of the 24 T cell receptor beta chains below was sequenced from the same sample in a study of beta chain features in type 1 diabetes. Findings and limits, study-wide: In all four CD4+ subsets, TCRB CDR3 length was significantly, moderately reduced in type 1 diabetes.

Antigens for these TCRs are unknown. The study reverse transcribed the entire isolated RNA, so it sequenced expressed TCRB transcripts. Using immunoSEQ multiplex PCR, the repertoire was profiled, and TCRdb retains in-frame clones only, with some absent. The sample lists roughly 150,000 clones, around 63% occurring once. The specimen was naive CD4+ T cells from blood. Receptors originate from a man aged 25 to 45 with type 1 diabetes.

The chain couples TRBV21-1 to TRBJ2-5; TRBD1 is the table's D call, not checked against the DNA. TRBV21-1 is recorded as a pseudogene. The CDR3 is 15 residues long. CDR3 amino acids: CASSSPGQLKETQYF. The CDR3 DNA sequence: TGTGCCAGCAGCAGCCCGGGACAGCTAAAAGAGACCCAGTACTTC.

The chain employs TRBV25-1 and TRBJ1-2, with D uncertain. Trimming pared 4 bases from V and 4 bases from J, leaving 10 bases between. The germline V gene encodes CDR1 MGHDK and CDR2 SYGVNS. The CDR3 is made up of 13 amino acids. The CDR3 reads CASSVGAAYGYTF. The CDR3 bases are TGTGCCAGCAGTGTCGGAGCAGCCTATGGCTACACCTTC.

The CDR3 DNA follows: TGCAGCGTCCGACAGGATCATAACTCCTACGAGCAGTACTTC. This translates into CSVRQDHNSYEQYF. This rearrangement joins TRBV29-1 to TRBJ2-7, with D perhaps matching TRBD1 (6 bases). This CDR3 has 14 residues. V lost 6 bases and J 0 bases, leaving 15 bases between the germline ends. CDR1 and CDR2 from the germline V gene are SQVTM and ANQGSEA.

CDR3 residues: CASSLGYSNQPQHF. CDR3 bases: TGTGCCAGCAGCTTAGGGTATAGCAATCAGCCCCAGCATTTT. The rearrangement joins TRBV11-2 to TRBJ1-5; D ambiguous. The CDR3 extends over 14 amino acids. Germline V CDR1 and CDR2: SGHAT, FQNNGV. Trimming pared 1 base from V and 0 bases from J, leaving 4 bases between.

There are a few counts of this clone. The chain uses TRBV7-9 and TRBJ1-2; perhaps TRBD1 as D (6 bases). Germline V gene data show CDR1 as SEHNR and CDR2 as FQNEAQ (reference sequence). Trimming took off 7 bases at V and 2 bases at J, with 11 bases between the two ends. The CDR3 runs to 13 residues. The CDR3 bases are TGTGCCAGCACCCGGACAGAGAACTATGGCTACACCTTC. This sequence encodes CASTRTENYGYTF.

V usage is TRBV9 and J usage is TRBJ1-6; 7 positions match TRBD1. Losses at the gene ends were 3 bases for V and 7 bases for J; bases not matched to a gene: 7. The germline V gene encodes CDR1 SGDLS and CDR2 YYNGEE. This CDR3 has 15 amino acids. For the CDR3, the DNA is TGTGCCAGCAGCGCACAGGGGCTGTACAATTCACCCCTCCACTTT. As protein: CASSAQGLYNSPLHF.

For the CDR3, the DNA is TGTGCCAGCAGCGGACAGCAAGCCAAAAACATTCAGTACTTC. Protein sequence: CASSGQQAKNIQYF. This chain joins TRBV25-1 and TRBJ2-4; possibly TRBD1 for D (6 bases). V dropped 6 bases and J dropped 0 bases, with 9 bases sitting between them. The CDR3 sequence is 14 residues long. Germline values: CDR1 MGHDK, CDR2 SYGVNS.

V gene TRBV28 combines with J gene TRBJ2-5; 9 nucleotides agree with TRBD1. The germline CDR1 and CDR2 sequences are MDHEN and SYDVKM. V gave up 5 bases and J gave up 5 bases; unmatched junction bases: 6. The CDR3 has 14 residues. The CDR3 loop reads CASSLDRGVETQYF. In DNA, the CDR3 is TGTGCCAGCAGTCTGGACAGGGGTGTGGAGACCCAGTACTTC. Full variable domain (outside the CDR3, taken from reference TRBV28 and TRBJ2-5): DVKVTQSSRYLVKRTGEKVFLECVQDMDHENMFWYRQDPGLGLRLIYFSYDVKMKEKGDIPEGYSVSREKKERFSLILESASTNQTSMYLCASSLDRGVETQYFGPGTRLLVL.

V is TRBV7-9 and J is TRBJ1-2, with 9 bases lining up with TRBD1. Germline trimming cut 7 bases from V and 2 bases from J; bases unmatched to any gene: 5. The CDR3 covers 14 residues. The V gene's germline CDR1 is SEHNR and CDR2 FQNEAQ (reference sequence). The CDR3 is CASKFGTGNYGYTF. As DNA, the CDR3 is TGTGCCAGCAAATTCGGGACAGGGAACTATGGCTACACCTTC.

This chain links TRBV5-1 with TRBJ2-1; 9 nucleotides line up with TRBD2. The germline V gene encodes CDR1 SGHRS and CDR2 YFSETQ. This CDR3 region has 13 residues. The V segment lost 7 bases and the J segment 2 bases; nucleotides outside the gene matches: 1. CDR3 nucleotide sequence: TGCGCCAGCTCTAGCGGGACCTACAATGAGCAGTTCTTC. It encodes CASSSGTYNEQFF.

A note on this clone: Other DNA sequences in this specimen translate into the identical CDR3. The rearrangement joins TRBV4-3 to TRBJ1-4; possible D gene TRBD1, 6 bases. CDR1 and CDR2 from the germline V gene are LGHNA and YSLEER. V lost 3 bases, J lost 5 bases, and 10 bases lay in between. The CDR3 runs 14 residues. Here the CDR3 DNA reads TGCGCCAGCAGCCAGGGGCAGGGGAATGAAAAACTGTTTTTT. It yields the protein CASSQGQGNEKLFF.

The rearrangement joins TRBV9 to TRBJ2-5; 7 bases fit TRBD1. The CDR3 extends over 12 amino acids. V shed 4 bases and J 3 bases; nucleotides not matched to a gene: 0. Germline CDR1 reads SGDLS; CDR2 reads YYNGEE. The CDR3 loop is CASSQGEETQYF. The CDR3 DNA follows: TGTGCCAGCAGCCAGGGGGAAGAGACCCAGTACTTC.

The chain combines TRBV15 with TRBJ2-7; possibly TRBD2 for D (5 bases). The ends were cut back, 1 base at V and 5 bases at J, with 6 bases in the middle. This CDR3 is 12 amino acids long. The germline CDR1 and CDR2 sequences are LNHNV and YYDKDF (reference sequence). The CDR3 nucleotides are TGTGCCACCAGCAGAGTGGGAGACGAGCAGTACTTC. Protein: CATSRVGDEQYF. Combining the CDR3 with reference TRBV15 and TRBJ2-7 gives the whole variable domain DAMVIQNPRYQVTQFGKPVTLSCSQTLNHNVMYWYQQKSSQAPKLLFHYYDKDFNNEADTPDNFQSRRPNTSFCFLDIRSPGLGDTAMYLCATSRVGDEQYFGPGTRLTVT.

The CDR3 DNA is TGCGCCAGCAGCTCGCGGGGGGCAACCTACAATGAGCAGTTCTTC. Residues: CASSSRGATYNEQFF. The V gene is TRBV5-1, the J gene TRBJ2-1; 8 bases are shared with TRBD2. V dropped 3 bases and J dropped 2; count of bases not matched to a gene: 4. Germline V gene lookup returns CDR1 SGHRS and CDR2 YFSETQ. There are 15 residues in the CDR3.

The chain recombines TRBV29-1 with TRBJ2-7, with 8 positions matching TRBD1. With 5 bases clipped from V and 6 bases from J, the junction kept 3 bases outside the gene matches. The CDR3 is 11 amino acids. Germline V CDR1 and CDR2: SQVTM, ANQGSEA. CDR3 nucleotide sequence: TGCAGCGTTCGGACAGGGTTCGAGCAGTACTTC. Translated, it gives CSVRTGFEQYF.

V usage is TRBV29-1 and J usage is TRBJ2-6; D not certain. Germline values: CDR1 SQVTM, CDR2 ANQGSEA. The CDR3 totals 14 residues. V was shortened by 6 bases and J by 2 bases, with 11 bases between the two germline ends. The CDR3 nucleotides read TGCAGCGTGAGATGGGTCCCTGGGGCCAACGTCCTGACTTTC. It codes for CSVRWVPGANVLTF.

The V gene is TRBV10-3, the J gene TRBJ1-2, with 7 nucleotides matching TRBD1. In germline, CDR1 is ENHRY, CDR2 SYGVKD. The CDR3 is 15 residues long. The trim removed 6 bases at V and 8 bases at J, leaving 15 bases unmatched. As DNA, the CDR3 is TGTGCCATCAGCCCGAGGGGGCCCGAGGGGTTGGGCTACACCTTC. Translation: CAISPRGPEGLGYTF.

The chain joins TRBV10-3 to TRBJ2-5, with D unresolved. From germline, CDR1 is ENHRY and CDR2 SYGVKD. The CDR3 is 13 amino acids. Trimming removed 6 bases at V and 1 base at J, with 9 bases between. The CDR3 spells CAIRSAPQETQYF. Here the CDR3 DNA reads TGTGCCATCAGATCGGCGCCCCAAGAGACCCAGTACTTC.

The rearrangement links TRBV7-2 to TRBJ2-7; 9 positions agree with TRBD2. Germline V gene lookup returns CDR1 SGHTA and CDR2 FQGNSA. The CDR3 consists of 16 residues. Trimming took 5 bases from V and 1 from J; bases not matched to a gene: 9. As DNA, the CDR3 is TGTGCCAGCAGCGCCACTGCTAGCGGGGCATCCTACGAGCAGTACTTC. Amino acid sequence: CASSATASGASYEQYF.

The CDR3 sequence is CAFGDSPPMAYEQYF. The CDR3 nucleotides are TGTGCCTTTGGGGACTCACCGCCCATGGCCTACGAGCAGTACTTC. The gene calls are TRBV30 and TRBJ2-7, with a tentative D call TRBD2 (6 bases). Between the trimmed V and J ends, which lost 7 bases and 2 bases, there was a span of 21 bases. Germline V CDR1 and CDR2: GTSNPN, SVGIG (reference sequence). This CDR3 comprises 15 residues.

This rearrangement joins TRBV7-9 to TRBJ1-6; 8 bases agree with TRBD1. Germline assignment: CDR1 SEHNR and CDR2 FQNEAQ (reference sequence). The CDR3 is 14 amino acids. J was trimmed by 8 bases and V by 3 bases; bases with no gene match: 3. CDR3 in amino acids: CASSFDRGDSPLHF. The CDR3 DNA reads TGTGCCAGCAGCTTCGACAGGGGAGATTCACCCCTCCACTTT.

This clone has only a few counts. The gene calls are TRBV4-1 and TRBJ2-1; D is possibly TRBD2 (6 bases). Germline values: CDR1 MGHRA, CDR2 YSYEKL. This CDR3 has 14 amino acids. The V and J ends lost 2 bases and 6 bases respectively, with 11 bases between them. CDR3 sequence reads: CASSQPRDFNEQFF. The CDR3 DNA is TGCGCCAGCAGCCAACCGCGGGACTTCAATGAGCAGTTCTTC.

This rearrangement joins TRBV7-9 to TRBJ2-7, with 7 bases that match TRBD1. The CDR3 extends over 13 amino acids. V lost 1 base and J lost 5; bases outside the gene matches: 2. Germline V CDR1 and CDR2: SEHNR, FQNEAQ (reference sequence). This chain's CDR3 is CASSLGQGDEQYF. CDR3 nucleotide sequence: TGTGCCAGCAGCTTAGGACAGGGCGACGAGCAGTACTTC.

Only a few counts were recorded for this clone. The chain employs TRBV7-9 and TRBJ1-1; 9 bases map to TRBD1. Unmatched junction bases numbered 8, after V lost 5 bases and J lost 4 bases. The CDR3 sequence is 15 residues long. The germline gives CDR1 SEHNR, CDR2 FQNEAQ (reference sequence). The CDR3 nucleotides are TGTGCCAGCAGCCGGGACAGGGCTTGGGGCACTGAAGCTTTCTTT. This codes for CASSRDRAWGTEAFF.